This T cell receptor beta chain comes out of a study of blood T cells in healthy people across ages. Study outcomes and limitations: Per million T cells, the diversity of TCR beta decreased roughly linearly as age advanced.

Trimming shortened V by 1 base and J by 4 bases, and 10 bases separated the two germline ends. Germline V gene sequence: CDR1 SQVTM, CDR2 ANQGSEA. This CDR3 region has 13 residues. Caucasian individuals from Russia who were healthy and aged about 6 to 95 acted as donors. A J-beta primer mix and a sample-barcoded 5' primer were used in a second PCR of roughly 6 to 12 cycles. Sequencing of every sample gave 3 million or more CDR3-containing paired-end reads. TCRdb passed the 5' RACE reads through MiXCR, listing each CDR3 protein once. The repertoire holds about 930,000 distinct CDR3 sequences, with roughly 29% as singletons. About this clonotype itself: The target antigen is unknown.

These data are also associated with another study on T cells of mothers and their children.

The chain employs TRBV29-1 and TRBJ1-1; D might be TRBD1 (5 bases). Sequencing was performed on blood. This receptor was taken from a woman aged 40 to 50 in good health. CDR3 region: CSVEGRGGTEAFF. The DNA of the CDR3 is TGCAGCGTTGAAGGACGGGGGGGCACTGAAGCTTTCTTT.